Listed below are T cell receptor beta chains from one sample, sequenced in a study of cytomegalovirus exposure and HLA in healthy donors. Clones were read by immunoSEQ multiplex PCR, and TCRdb kept only the in-frame ones, dropping some. The data contain some 130,000 clones, around three quarters of them singletons. Sequencing was performed on PBMCs. These receptors were collected from a man between 35 and 55 years old in good health and CMV-seronegative. CDR3s include the opening cysteine and the closing phenylalanine or tryptophan. The D gene is left open where the match is weak. A clone size is listed for some rows: how often the clone was seen (once, few, many), or a class if it is expanded.

v_call: TRBV30
clone_size: .
j_call: TRBJ1-1
d_call: .
cdr3_nt: TGTGCCTGGAGTATCAGGGCCTTTGACACTGAAGCTTTCTTT
cdr3_aa: CAWSIRAFDTEAFF

v_call: TRBV10-3
clone_size: few
j_call: TRBJ1-1
d_call: .
cdr3_nt: TGTGCCATCAGTGAGCCACAGGGTGCGGCTTTCTTT
cdr3_aa: CAISEPQGAAFF

v_call: TRBV9
clone_size: .
j_call: TRBJ1-1
d_call: .
cdr3_nt: TGTGCCAGCAGCTCCTTTGGGGGGACTGAAGCTTTCTTT
cdr3_aa: CASSSFGGTEAFF

v_call: TRBV6-5
clone_size: once
j_call: TRBJ1-6
d_call: TRBD1
cdr3_nt: TGTGCCAGCAGCCCGACCGGGACAGGGAATTCACCCCTCCACTTT
cdr3_aa: CASSPTGTGNSPLHF

v_call: TRBV5-1
clone_size: .
j_call: TRBJ1-3
d_call: .
cdr3_nt: TGCGCCAGCAGCTCCGTTGGAGGGGACGGAAACACCATATATTTT
cdr3_aa: CASSSVGGDGNTIYF

v_call: TRBV5-1
clone_size: few
j_call: TRBJ1-1
d_call: .
cdr3_nt: TGCGCCAGCAGCACGGGACAGAACACTGAAGCTTTCTTT
cdr3_aa: CASSTGQNTEAFF

v_call: TRBV25-1
clone_size: .
j_call: TRBJ1-2
d_call: TRBD1
cdr3_nt: TGTGCCAGCGAGAACGGACCGGGACAGGGGCCTGGCTACACCTTC
cdr3_aa: CASENGPGQGPGYTF

v_call: TRBV18
clone_size: .
j_call: TRBJ1-2
d_call: TRBD1
cdr3_nt: TGTGCCAGCTCACCAGGACAGGGCCAAAACTATGGCTACACCTTC
cdr3_aa: CASSPGQGQNYGYTF

v_call: TRBV4-2
clone_size: .
j_call: TRBJ2-5
d_call: TRBD1
cdr3_nt: TGTGCCAGCTCCCTCACCTTCGGGACAGCTCAAGAGACCCAGTACTTC
cdr3_aa: CASSLTFGTAQETQYF

v_call: TRBV6-6
clone_size: .
j_call: TRBJ1-2
d_call: .
cdr3_nt: TGTGCCAGCAGTTACGGGCAATTCTATGGCTACACCTTC
cdr3_aa: CASSYGQFYGYTF

v_call: TRBV12-5
clone_size: .
j_call: TRBJ2-2
d_call: .
cdr3_nt: TGTGCTAGTGGTTTGACTCCAGGCACCGGGGAGCTGTTTTTT
cdr3_aa: CASGLTPGTGELFF

v_call: TRBV7-2
clone_size: .
j_call: TRBJ1-1
d_call: .
cdr3_nt: TGTGCCAGCAGCCTTAACCCGACCAGGGGTAGCACTGAAGCTTTCTTT
cdr3_aa: CASSLNPTRGSTEAFF

v_call: TRBV30
clone_size: .
j_call: TRBJ1-6
d_call: .
cdr3_nt: TGTGCCTGGAGTGTAGGACAGAATTCGCCCCTCCACTTT
cdr3_aa: CAWSVGQNSPLHF

v_call: TRBV5-1
clone_size: .
j_call: TRBJ1-1
d_call: .
cdr3_nt: TGCGCCAGCAGCATCGGTGGGGGCCTAAACACTGAAGCTTTCTTT
cdr3_aa: CASSIGGGLNTEAFF

v_call: TRBV2
clone_size: .
j_call: TRBJ2-1
d_call: TRBD2
cdr3_nt: TGTGCCAGCAGCCGGACTAGCGGGGGTAGCTCCTACAATGAGCAGTTCTTC
cdr3_aa: CASSRTSGGSSYNEQFF

v_call: TRBV10-3
clone_size: few
j_call: TRBJ2-3
d_call: TRBD2
cdr3_nt: TGTGCCATCAGTGTTCAACTAGCGGGAGGCCCCGATACGCAGTATTTT
cdr3_aa: CAISVQLAGGPDTQYF

v_call: TRBV5-1
clone_size: .
j_call: TRBJ2-5
d_call: TRBD2
cdr3_nt: TGCGCCAGCAGCGGCGGGAGGGAGAGGGAGACCCAGTACTTC
cdr3_aa: CASSGGRERETQYF

v_call: TRBV9
clone_size: .
j_call: TRBJ2-2
d_call: TRBD1
cdr3_nt: TGTGCCAGCAGCGTAACCGACAGGGATAACGGGGAGCTGTTTTTT
cdr3_aa: CASSVTDRDNGELFF

v_call: TRBV28
clone_size: once
j_call: TRBJ2-7
d_call: .
cdr3_nt: TGTGCCAGCCTAGGGGTGGGGCCAGCCTACGAGCAGTACTTC
cdr3_aa: CASLGVGPAYEQYF

v_call: TRBV5-5
clone_size: .
j_call: TRBJ2-7
d_call: .
cdr3_nt: TGTGCCAGCAGCTTGGGCGGGACGGCATCCTACGAGCAGTACTTC
cdr3_aa: CASSLGGTASYEQYF

v_call: TRBV5-1
clone_size: few
j_call: TRBJ1-1
d_call: TRBD1
cdr3_nt: TGCGCCAGCAGCTCGCCCGGGACAGTGAACACTGAAGCTTTCTTT
cdr3_aa: CASSSPGTVNTEAFF

v_call: TRBV9
clone_size: .
j_call: TRBJ1-1
d_call: .
cdr3_nt: TGTGCCAGCAGCGTGGGCACAGGGAACACTGAAGCTTTCTTT
cdr3_aa: CASSVGTGNTEAFF

v_call: TRBV10-3
clone_size: .
j_call: TRBJ2-7
d_call: TRBD1
cdr3_nt: TGTGCCACGGGACAGTCTCGGGAGCAGTACTTC
cdr3_aa: CATGQSREQYF

v_call: TRBV7-9
clone_size: .
j_call: TRBJ1-2
d_call: TRBD1
cdr3_nt: TGTGCCACTACCCGGACAGGGGGAAGCTATGGCTACACCTTC
cdr3_aa: CATTRTGGSYGYTF

v_call: TRBV7-9
clone_size: few
j_call: TRBJ2-1
d_call: .
cdr3_nt: TGTGCCAGCAGCTTCGACACGAGCTCCTACAATGAGCAGTTCTTC
cdr3_aa: CASSFDTSSYNEQFF

v_call: TRBV2
clone_size: .
j_call: TRBJ2-7
d_call: .
cdr3_nt: TGTGCCAGCAGTGAGCTAAGAGGGTCCTACGAGCAGTACTTC
cdr3_aa: CASSELRGSYEQYF

v_call: TRBV5-1
clone_size: .
j_call: TRBJ2-2
d_call: .
cdr3_nt: TGCGCCAGCAGCCTAGCGCCGAACACCGGGGAGCTGTTTTTT
cdr3_aa: CASSLAPNTGELFF

v_call: TRBV5-1
clone_size: .
j_call: TRBJ2-2
d_call: .
cdr3_nt: TGCGCCAGCAGCTTGGGTGGAGGCACCGGGGAGCTGTTTTTT
cdr3_aa: CASSLGGGTGELFF

v_call: TRBV28
clone_size: .
j_call: TRBJ2-7
d_call: .
cdr3_nt: TGTGCCAGCAGTTTAACCGGGAGCAGCTCCTACGAGCAGTACTTC
cdr3_aa: CASSLTGSSSYEQYF

v_call: TRBV28
clone_size: .
j_call: TRBJ2-1
d_call: .
cdr3_nt: TGTGCCAGCACCTTGGGCAGGACTTTCTACAATGAGCAGTTCTTC
cdr3_aa: CASTLGRTFYNEQFF

v_call: TRBV29-1
clone_size: .
j_call: TRBJ2-1
d_call: .
cdr3_nt: TGCAGCGTTGAGCGGTCCGGGGGTGTGGAGCAGTTCTTC
cdr3_aa: CSVERSGGVEQFF

v_call: TRBV5-4
clone_size: few
j_call: TRBJ2-3
d_call: TRBD1
cdr3_nt: TGTGCCATCCGGACAGGCTCCCGCACAGATACGCAGTATTTT
cdr3_aa: CAIRTGSRTDTQYF

v_call: TRBV25-1
clone_size: .
j_call: TRBJ1-2
d_call: .
cdr3_nt: TGTGCCAGCAGTGAAATGGGCACCTACTATGGCTACACCTTC
cdr3_aa: CASSEMGTYYGYTF

v_call: TRBV2
clone_size: .
j_call: TRBJ2-5
d_call: .
cdr3_nt: TGTGCCAGCAGACCCGGGGGGCCTTGGACCCAGTACTTC
cdr3_aa: CASRPGGPWTQYF

v_call: TRBV7-7
clone_size: .
j_call: TRBJ1-1
d_call: TRBD1
cdr3_nt: TGTGCCAGCAGCCAAAGGGTACAGGGTTGGGGGACAGCGAACACTGAAGCTTTCTTT
cdr3_aa: CASSQRVQGWGTANTEAFF

v_call: TRBV28
clone_size: .
j_call: TRBJ1-4
d_call: .
cdr3_nt: TGTGCCAGCACCCGGGGGGTGGAAGAAAAACTGTTTTTT
cdr3_aa: CASTRGVEEKLFF

v_call: TRBV7-9
clone_size: once
j_call: TRBJ2-5
d_call: TRBD2
cdr3_nt: TGTGCCAGCAGCCTCGGGGGGAAAGTCAAGACCCAGTACTTC
cdr3_aa: CASSLGGKVKTQYF

v_call: TRBV6-5
clone_size: .
j_call: TRBJ2-7
d_call: TRBD1
cdr3_nt: TGTGCCAGCAGTTACGATGGGACAGCCTCCTACGAGCAGTACTTC
cdr3_aa: CASSYDGTASYEQYF

v_call: TRBV19
clone_size: .
j_call: TRBJ1-2
d_call: .
cdr3_nt: TGTGCCAGTAGTCTTGACTCCTACCGCTACTATGGCTACACCTTC
cdr3_aa: CASSLDSYRYYGYTF

v_call: TRBV2
clone_size: .
j_call: TRBJ2-5
d_call: .
cdr3_nt: TGTGCCAGCAGTGAGGCTAGCGCTCCACAAGAGACCCAGTACTTC
cdr3_aa: CASSEASAPQETQYF

v_call: TRBV18
clone_size: .
j_call: TRBJ2-7
d_call: TRBD2
cdr3_nt: TGTGCCAGCTCCAAAGGGACTAGCGGGAGCCACGAGCAGTACTTC
cdr3_aa: CASSKGTSGSHEQYF

v_call: TRBV29-1
clone_size: .
j_call: TRBJ2-7
d_call: TRBD2
cdr3_nt: TGCAGCGCCGGATTAGATCGGCGGGAGCGATCCTACGAGCAGTACTTC
cdr3_aa: CSAGLDRRERSYEQYF

v_call: TRBV7-2
clone_size: .
j_call: TRBJ2-7
d_call: .
cdr3_nt: TGTGCCAGCAGCTTAGCAGGGGCTATCACCTACGAGCAGTACTTC
cdr3_aa: CASSLAGAITYEQYF

v_call: TRBV30
clone_size: .
j_call: TRBJ1-3
d_call: .
cdr3_nt: TGTGCCTGGGGCGCAGGGTCTGGAAACACCATATATTTT
cdr3_aa: CAWGAGSGNTIYF

v_call: TRBV29-1
clone_size: .
j_call: TRBJ2-2
d_call: TRBD1
cdr3_nt: TGCAGCGTTGTTACCGGGACAGGGGTCACCGGGGAGCTGTTTTTT
cdr3_aa: CSVVTGTGVTGELFF

v_call: TRBV2
clone_size: .
j_call: TRBJ2-3
d_call: TRBD2
cdr3_nt: TGTGCCAGCAGTGCTGCTAGCGGGGGGGCCTATACAGATACGCAGTATTTT
cdr3_aa: CASSAASGGAYTDTQYF

v_call: TRBV19
clone_size: .
j_call: TRBJ2-7
d_call: TRBD2
cdr3_nt: TGTGCCAGTAGTATACTGGGGGGGTACGAGCAGTACTTC
cdr3_aa: CASSILGGYEQYF

v_call: TRBV2
clone_size: few
j_call: TRBJ2-3
d_call: TRBD2
cdr3_nt: TGTGCCAGCAATTTCTGGGTGACGGCTAGCGGTACTAGCACAGATACGCAGTATTTT
cdr3_aa: CASNFWVTASGTSTDTQYF

v_call: TRBV4-2
clone_size: .
j_call: TRBJ2-7
d_call: TRBD2
cdr3_nt: TGTGCCAGCAGCCCTGAACTAGCGAGTTCCTACGAGCAGTACTTC
cdr3_aa: CASSPELASSYEQYF

v_call: TRBV27
clone_size: .
j_call: TRBJ1-2
d_call: .
cdr3_nt: TGTGCCAGCACCCGAGGACACAACTATGGCTACACCTTC
cdr3_aa: CASTRGHNYGYTF

v_call: TRBV6-1
clone_size: .
j_call: TRBJ1-2
d_call: TRBD1
cdr3_nt: TGTGCCAGCAGACCGGGACAGGGCCTTAACTATGGCTACACCTTC
cdr3_aa: CASRPGQGLNYGYTF

v_call: TRBV15
clone_size: .
j_call: TRBJ1-5
d_call: .
cdr3_nt: TGTGCCACCAGCGATCCTGGGGGCGGCAGTACCCGGCCCCAGCATTTT
cdr3_aa: CATSDPGGGSTRPQHF

v_call: TRBV27
clone_size: .
j_call: TRBJ1-2
d_call: .
cdr3_nt: TGTGCCAGCAGTTCCGGGGACTGGGATGGCTACACCTTC
cdr3_aa: CASSSGDWDGYTF